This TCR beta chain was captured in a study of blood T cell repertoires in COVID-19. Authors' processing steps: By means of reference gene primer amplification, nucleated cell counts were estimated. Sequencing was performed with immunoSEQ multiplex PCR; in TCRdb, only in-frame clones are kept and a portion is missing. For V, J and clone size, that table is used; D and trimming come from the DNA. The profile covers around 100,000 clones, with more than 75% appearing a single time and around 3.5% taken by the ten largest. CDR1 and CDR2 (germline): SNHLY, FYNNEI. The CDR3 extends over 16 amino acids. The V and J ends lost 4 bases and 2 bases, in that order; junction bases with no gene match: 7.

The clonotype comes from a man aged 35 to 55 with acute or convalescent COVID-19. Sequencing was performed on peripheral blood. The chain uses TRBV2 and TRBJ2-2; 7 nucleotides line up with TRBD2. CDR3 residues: CASSVGRGSNTGELFF. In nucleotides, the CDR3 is TGTGCCAGCAGTGTAGGGCGGGGGAGTAACACCGGGGAGCTGTTTTTT. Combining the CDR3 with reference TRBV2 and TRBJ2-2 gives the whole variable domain EPEVTQTPSHQVTQMGQEVILRCVPISNHLYFYWYRQILGQKVEFLVSFYNNEISEKSEIFDDQFSVERPDGSNFTLKIRSTKLEDSAMYFCASSVGRGSNTGELFFGEGSRLTVL.